Given below is one T cell receptor beta chain in context. Here immunoSEQ multiplex PCR was the method, and the copy in TCRdb shows in-frame clones only, minus some. The sample gives around 1.5 million clones, 95% to 99% of which show up once; approximately 0.45% is in the top ten. These data come from a study of shared clonotypes between healthy human individuals. About the study: CD4 naive and memory got three plates each, CD8 naive two, CD8 memory one.

Sequencing used naive CD4+ T cells sorted from blood. Subset of the sample: CD45RA+ positively selected. The clonotype was recovered from a young man in good health.

In nucleotides, the CDR3 is TGTGCCAGCAAAACAGGATACTCCTACAATGAGCAGTTCTTC. This codes for CASKTGYSYNEQFF. The chain has TRBV28 and TRBJ2-1, with D perhaps matching TRBD1 (5 bases). CDR3 length: 14 residues. Germline CDR1 MDHEN, CDR2 SYDVKM. The germline V and J ends were trimmed by 7 bases and 0 bases, with 10 bases remaining between them.